This T cell receptor beta chain appears in the sequencing data of a study of blood T cell repertoires in COVID-19. The protocol was immunoSEQ multiplex PCR, while the TCRdb copy is restricted to in-frame clones and leaves out a portion. The sample contains about 190,000 clones, about 88% of which appear only once. CDR1 LGHNA and CDR2 YNFKEQ come from the germline V gene. The CDR3 contains 14 residues. V lost 0 bases, J lost 4 bases, and 9 bases lay in between. The chain joins TRBV4-2 to TRBJ1-1; D is uncertain. The source of this sequence is a woman aged 40-49 years in a cohort exposed to, infected with or recovered from COVID-19 (not recorded which). Sequencing was done on a sample of PBMCs or T cells enriched from blood (not recorded which). DNA for the CDR3: TGTGCCAGCAGCCAAGAGAGGGAGAGCACTGAAGCTTTCTTT. It specifies CASSQERESTEAFF.